The rows below give T cell receptor beta chains drawn from one sample of a study of graft-versus-host responses after intestinal transplantation. Repertoires were generated with immunoSEQ multiplex PCR, while TCRdb's copy carries only in-frame clones and drops some. The sample shows just over 85,000 clones, just under 95% of them seen only once. For these receptors, no antigen is known. Source: unstimulated CD8+ T cells sorted from spleen or lymph node cells, taken before transplant. Receptors originate from a human donor who was the organ donor for an intestinal transplant. CDR3s include the opening cysteine and the closing phenylalanine or tryptophan. The order of the fields is D gene, V gene, J gene, clone size, CDR3 protein, CDR3 DNA. D genes are given only for firm matches. Only part of the rows carry a size: once, few, many, or a class if the clone is expanded.

.,TRBV29-1,TRBJ1-1,.,CSVKRGTQAFF,TGCAGCGTTAAGCGGGGGACACAAGCTTTCTTT
.,TRBV28,TRBJ2-7,.,CASSFGHYEQYF,TGTGCCAGCAGTTTTGGACACTACGAGCAGTACTTC
TRBD1,TRBV11-2,TRBJ1-1,.,CASRTTGARTFPEAFF,TGTGCCAGCAGAACGACAGGGGCAAGAACGTTCCCTGAAGCTTTCTTT
TRBD1,TRBV4-3,TRBJ2-7,.,CASSQGVAGGYEQYF,TGCGCCAGCAGCCAAGGGGTGGCAGGGGGCTACGAGCAGTACTTC
.,TRBV7-9,TRBJ1-5,.,CASSLVLAGSGNNQPQHF,TGTGCCAGCAGCTTAGTCCTGGCGGGATCAGGAAACAATCAGCCCCAGCATTTT
.,TRBV27,TRBJ2-7,.,CASRASTGEQYF,TGTGCCAGCAGGGCTAGTACGGGCGAGCAGTACTTC
.,TRBV6-5,TRBJ2-1,.,CASSYDTYNEQFF,TGTGCCAGCAGTTACGACACGTACAATGAGCAGTTCTTC
.,TRBV7-2,TRBJ2-7,.,CASSSLLRLSYEQYF,TGTGCCAGCAGCTCGCTTCTACGACTCTCCTACGAGCAGTACTTC
TRBD1,TRBV9,TRBJ2-1,once,CASSGGTRGLSSYNEQFF,TGTGCCAGCAGCGGAGGTACCAGGGGGCTTAGCTCCTACAATGAGCAGTTCTTC
.,TRBV4-2,TRBJ1-4,few,CASSQGAPFGLFF,TGTGCCAGCAGCCAAGGGGCCCCATTCGGACTGTTTTTT
.,TRBV6-5,TRBJ1-1,.,CASSFSPGGTEAFF,TGTGCCAGCAGTTTTAGTCCGGGAGGCACTGAAGCTTTCTTT
TRBD1,TRBV4-1,TRBJ2-7,.,CASSARQGADYEQYF,TGCGCCAGCAGCGCTCGACAGGGGGCCGACTACGAGCAGTACTTC
TRBD1,TRBV29-1,TRBJ1-1,.,CSVFLDRGDTEAFF,TGCAGCGTTTTCCTGGACAGGGGGGACACTGAAGCTTTCTTT
.,TRBV7-9,TRBJ2-2,.,CASMGTGYTGELFF,TGTGCCAGCATGGGAACAGGATACACCGGGGAGCTGTTTTTT
.,TRBV5-1,TRBJ2-7,.,CASSSGPKNEQYF,TGCGCCAGCAGCAGTGGGCCGAAGAACGAGCAGTACTTC
.,TRBV6-5,TRBJ2-2,.,CASSYSSTGELFF,TGTGCCAGCAGTTACTCCAGCACCGGGGAGCTGTTTTTT
TRBD2,TRBV5-5,TRBJ2-1,.,CASSLGTSGGPSYNEQFF,TGTGCCAGCAGCTTAGGGACTAGCGGGGGCCCTTCCTACAATGAGCAGTTCTTC